This TCR beta chain was sequenced during a study of read filtering for tumor transcriptome and immune sequencing. The CDR3 runs to 16 residues. Looked up from germline, CDR1 is LGHNT and CDR2 is FRNRAP. Trimming removed 1 base from V and 12 bases from J; junction bases left unmatched: 14. From roughly 400 ng of RNA, a library with molecular barcoded alpha/delta and beta/gamma adaptors was made. TCRdb re-analysed the reads in MiXCR, keeping a single row per CDR3 protein. The table records 35,000 to 50,000 distinct CDR3 sequences, about 20% of them present only once. This clonotype was picked up many times.

The origin of this receptor is a donor over 35 with multiple myeloma. The sequenced sample consisted of a population of CD138-negative cells sorted from bone marrow. The chain couples TRBV12-5 to TRBJ2-1; 8 positions agree with TRBD2. The CDR3: CASGLASTGGLYGQFF. The DNA for the CDR3 is TGTGCTAGTGGTTTGGCTTCAACGGGAGGGCTTTATGGGCAGTTCTTC.